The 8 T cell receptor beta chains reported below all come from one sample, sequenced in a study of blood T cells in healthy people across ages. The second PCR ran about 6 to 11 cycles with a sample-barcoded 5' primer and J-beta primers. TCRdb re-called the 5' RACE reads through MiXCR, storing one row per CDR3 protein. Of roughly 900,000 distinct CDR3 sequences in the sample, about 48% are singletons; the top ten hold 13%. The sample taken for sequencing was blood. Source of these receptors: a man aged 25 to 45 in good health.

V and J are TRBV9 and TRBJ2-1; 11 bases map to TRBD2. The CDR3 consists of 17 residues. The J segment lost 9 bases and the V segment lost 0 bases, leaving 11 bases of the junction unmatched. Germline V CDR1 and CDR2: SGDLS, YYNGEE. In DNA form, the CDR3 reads TGTGCCAGCAGCGTAGGAACTAGCGGGGGTCCCCAGGGTGAGCAGTTCTTC. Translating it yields CASSVGTSGGPQGEQFF.

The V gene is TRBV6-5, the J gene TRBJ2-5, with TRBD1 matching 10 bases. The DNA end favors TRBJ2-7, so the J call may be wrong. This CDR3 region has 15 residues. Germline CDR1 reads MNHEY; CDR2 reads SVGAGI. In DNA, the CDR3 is TGTGCCAGCAGTTCCTCCGGACAGGGGGAAGCCGAGCAGTACTTC. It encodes CASSSSGQGEAEQYF.

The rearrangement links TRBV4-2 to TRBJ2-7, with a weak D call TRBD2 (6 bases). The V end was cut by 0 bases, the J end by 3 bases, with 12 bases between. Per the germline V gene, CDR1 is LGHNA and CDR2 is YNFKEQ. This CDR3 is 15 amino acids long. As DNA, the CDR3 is TGTGCCAGCAGCCAAGAACCGGGACTCTACTACGAGCAGTACTTC. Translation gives CASSQEPGLYYEQYF.

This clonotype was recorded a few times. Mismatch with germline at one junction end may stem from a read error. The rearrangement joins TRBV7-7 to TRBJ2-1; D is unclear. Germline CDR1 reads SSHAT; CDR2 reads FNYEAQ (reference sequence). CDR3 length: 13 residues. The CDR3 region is CASSLTSDNEQFF. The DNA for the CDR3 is TGTGCTAGCAGCCTAACAAGCGACAATGAGCAGTTCTTC.

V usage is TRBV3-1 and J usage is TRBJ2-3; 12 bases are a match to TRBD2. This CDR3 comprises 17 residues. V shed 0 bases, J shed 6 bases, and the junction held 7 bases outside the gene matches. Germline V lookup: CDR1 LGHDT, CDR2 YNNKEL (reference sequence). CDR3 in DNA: TGTGCCAGCAGCCAAGATTACGCTAGCGGGGGGGCGGATACGCAGTATTTT. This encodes CASSQDYASGGADTQYF.

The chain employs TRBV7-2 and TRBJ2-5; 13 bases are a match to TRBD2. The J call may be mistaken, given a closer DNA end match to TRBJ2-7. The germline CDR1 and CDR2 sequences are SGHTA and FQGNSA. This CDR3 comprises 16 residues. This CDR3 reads CASSPRTSGGSHEQYF. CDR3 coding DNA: TGTGCCAGCAGCCCCCGGACTAGCGGGGGTAGTCACGAGCAGTACTTC.

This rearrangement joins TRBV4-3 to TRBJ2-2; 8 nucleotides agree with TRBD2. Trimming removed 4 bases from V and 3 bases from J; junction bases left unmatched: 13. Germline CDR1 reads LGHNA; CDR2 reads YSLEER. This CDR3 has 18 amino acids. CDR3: CASSRHTSGTSDTGELFF. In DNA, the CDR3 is TGCGCCAGCAGCCGTCATACGTCCGGGACTAGTGACACCGGGGAGCTGTTTTTT.

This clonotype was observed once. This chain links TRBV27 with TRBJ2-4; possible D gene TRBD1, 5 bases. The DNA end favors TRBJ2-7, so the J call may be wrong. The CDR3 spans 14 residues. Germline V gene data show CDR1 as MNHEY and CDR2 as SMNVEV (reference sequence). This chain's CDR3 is CASSFGPSQGEQYF. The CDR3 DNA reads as TGTGCCAGCAGTTTCGGCCCTTCCCAGGGCGAGCAGTACTTC.